These 2 T cell receptor beta chains originate from one sample sequenced in a study of blood T cell repertoires in COVID-19. Clones were read by immunoSEQ multiplex PCR, and TCRdb kept only the in-frame ones, dropping some. The data contain about 230,000 clones, around 86% of them singletons. Sample: PBMCs or T cells enriched from blood (not recorded which). These receptors came from a man aged 18 to 30 who had recovered from COVID-19.

This rearrangement joins TRBV27 to TRBJ2-7; 11 nucleotides align to TRBD2. Trimming cost V 2 bases and J 4 bases; bases outside gene matches: 4. The CDR3 sequence is 15 residues long. Germline V gene lookup returns CDR1 MNHEY and CDR2 SMNVEV (reference sequence). As DNA, the CDR3 is TGTGCCAGCAGTTTAATAGCGGGAGGGCCTTACGAGCAGTACTTC. Amino acids: CASSLIAGGPYEQYF.

The rearrangement links TRBV12-3 or TRBV12-4 to TRBJ2-7; D ambiguous. The length of the CDR3 is 12 residues. Trimming pared 5 bases from V and 4 bases from J, leaving 9 bases between. The CDR3 nucleotides are TGTGCCAGCAGTCCTTTTTATTACGAGCAGTACTTC. It encodes CASSPFYYEQYF.